This T cell receptor (beta chain) came from a study of cytomegalovirus exposure and HLA in healthy donors. In the PCR, 60 Vbeta and 13 Jbeta primers were used. The protocol was immunoSEQ multiplex PCR, while the TCRdb copy is restricted to in-frame clones and leaves out a portion. In the table there are 100,000 to 150,000 clones, 84% of which are singletons. Deletions cut 4 bases from V and 1 base from J, with 11 bases between. This CDR3 region has 15 residues. The germline gives CDR1 SGHNT, CDR2 YENEEA. The chain has TRBV11-3 and TRBJ2-1, with a tentative D call TRBD1 (6 bases). The sample was PBMCs. The TCR originated in a woman between 18 and 30 years old in good health and CMV-seropositive. The CDR3 nucleotides are TGTGCCAGCAGCTCCGGGACACCTTCCTACAATGAGCAGTTCTTC. This gives the protein CASSSGTPSYNEQFF.